The 17 T cell receptor beta chains given below trace back to one sample, sequenced in a study of blood T cell repertoires in COVID-19. Measured with immunoSEQ multiplex PCR; TCRdb has only the in-frame clones, and not every one. The repertoire has around 330,000 clones, around 88% of them found once; the top ten carry around 1.6%. Sequenced material: peripheral blood. The receptor set was obtained from a woman younger than 45 with COVID-19, enrolled during active disease.

The genes are TRBV11-3 and TRBJ2-1; the match to TRBD2 covers 9 bases. V lost 0 bases and J lost 8; bases outside the gene matches: 8. Germline assignment: CDR1 SGHNT and CDR2 YENEEA. The CDR3 extends over 16 amino acids. The CDR3 loop is CASSLDTLAGGDEQFF. The CDR3 DNA is TGTGCCAGCAGCTTAGATACACTAGCGGGTGGAGATGAGCAGTTCTTC.

The J gene is TRBJ1-2, the V gene TRBV18; TRBD1 matches at 10 bases. Germline CDR1 KGHSH, CDR2 LQKENI. The length of the CDR3 is 16 residues. V was pared by 4 bases and J by 6 bases, with 11 bases of the junction left unmatched. The CDR3 DNA sequence: TGTGCCAGCTCACGAAGAAGGGACAGGGGCGAGGATGGCTACACCTTC. This encodes CASSRRRDRGEDGYTF.

This chain uses TRBV5-1 with TRBJ1-2; TRBD1 might be the D (6 bases). The germline V gene has CDR1 SGHRS and CDR2 YFSETQ. Trimming removed 6 bases from V and 3 bases from J, with 18 bases in between. The CDR3 spans 15 residues. CDR3 nucleotides: TGCGCCAGCACCTATTCTGGGGACATTGACTATGGCTACACCTTC. It is translated as CASTYSGDIDYGYTF.

On this clone itself: Other nucleotide sequences from this sample produce the same CDR3. This rearrangement joins TRBV29-1 to TRBJ1-1; D remains ambiguous. This CDR3 comprises 13 residues. The germline gives CDR1 SQVTM, CDR2 ANQGSEA. V was pared by 0 bases and J by 1 base, with 6 bases between. CDR3 in DNA: TGCAGCGTTGAAGACCCTAAGAACACTGAAGCTTTCTTT. Protein: CSVEDPKNTEAFF.

This clone was picked up one time. J is TRBJ1-2 and V is TRBV11-3; TRBD1 agrees at 7 bases. Trimming took 5 bases from V and 4 from J; bases not matched to a gene: 10. From germline, CDR1 is SGHNT and CDR2 YENEEA. The CDR3 loop spans 15 amino acids. The DNA of the CDR3 is TGTGCCAGCAGCGCCGACAGGGAATCACCCTATGGCTACACCTTC. Protein product: CASSADRESPYGYTF.

The chain joins TRBV4-1 to TRBJ1-6; possibly TRBD1 for D (5 bases). The length of the CDR3 is 17 residues. Deletions cut 4 bases from V and 5 bases from J, with 18 bases between. Germline V gene lookup returns CDR1 MGHRA and CDR2 YSYEKL. This chain's CDR3 is CASSRKEWGDNNSPLHF. The CDR3 DNA reads as TGCGCCAGCAGCCGAAAGGAATGGGGGGATAATAATTCACCCCTCCACTTT.

The chain couples TRBV6-5 to TRBJ1-5, with D perhaps TRBD1 (5 bases). The CDR3 is made up of 16 amino acids. The V gene's germline CDR1 is MNHEY and CDR2 SVGAGI. Between the trimmed V and J ends, which lost 7 bases and 3 bases, there was a span of 19 bases. The DNA for the CDR3 is TGTGCCAGCATTAACTCAGCCTCAGGGAACAATCAGCCCCAGCATTTT. Protein product: CASINSASGNNQPQHF.

The rearrangement joins TRBV7-2 to TRBJ2-5; possible D gene TRBD2, 5 bases. The CDR3 has 14 residues. V dropped 2 bases and J dropped 5 bases, with 12 bases sitting between them. The germline V gene has CDR1 SGHTA and CDR2 FQGNSA. CDR3 region: CASSLMVASETQYF. For the CDR3, the DNA is TGTGCCAGCAGCTTAATGGTAGCGTCGGAGACCCAGTACTTC.

V is TRBV7-9 and J is TRBJ1-1, with TRBD1 matching over 7 bases. CDR3 length: 14 amino acids. V dropped 5 bases and J dropped 5; count of bases not matched to a gene: 8. Germline assignment: CDR1 SEHNR and CDR2 FQNEAQ (reference sequence). The DNA for the CDR3 is TGTGCCAGCAGCCAGACAGGGTTTCGGACTGAAGCTTTCTTT. It yields the protein CASSQTGFRTEAFF.

The chain recombines TRBV7-9 with TRBJ2-3, with TRBD2 as a possible D gene (5 bases). Trimming removed 1 base from V and 0 bases from J, with 8 bases in between. This CDR3 comprises 15 residues. CDR1 is SEHNR, CDR2 FQNEAQ, per germline (reference sequence). CDR3 bases: TGTGCCAGCAGCTTAGGAGGGATCAGCACAGATACGCAGTATTTT. Translation gives CASSLGGISTDTQYF.

V usage is TRBV19 and J usage is TRBJ1-3, with D perhaps TRBD1 (6 bases). Germline values: CDR1 LNHDA, CDR2 SQIVND (reference sequence). V lost 5 bases and J 4 bases, leaving 15 bases between the germline ends. This CDR3 comprises 15 residues. CDR3 sequence: CASSQQDRLGNTIYF. CDR3 coding DNA: TGTGCCAGTAGTCAACAGGACAGACTAGGAAACACCATATATTTT.

This chain connects TRBV2 to TRBJ2-3; D unresolved. The CDR3 length is 15 residues. The V end lost 3 bases, the J end lost 2 bases, and 12 bases lay between the germline ends. Looked up from germline, CDR1 is SNHLY and CDR2 is FYNNEI. CDR3 in DNA: TGTGCCAGCAGTGAGCAGACTGGGTACACAGATACGCAGTATTTT. Its translation: CASSEQTGYTDTQYF. The whole variable domain, remainder taken from reference TRBV2 and TRBJ2-3, is EPEVTQTPSHQVTQMGQEVILRCVPISNHLYFYWYRQILGQKVEFLVSFYNNEISEKSEIFDDQFSVERPDGSNFTLKIRSTKLEDSAMYFCASSEQTGYTDTQYFGPGTRLTVL.

The chain joins TRBV30 to TRBJ2-2; TRBD2 agrees at 9 bases. Germline CDR1 GTSNPN, CDR2 SVGIG (reference sequence). The CDR3 is made up of 15 amino acids. V gave up 5 bases and J gave up 5 bases; unmatched junction bases: 9. As DNA, the CDR3 is TGTGCCTGGGGTAGCGGGGGCCTTGGGACCGGGGAGCTGTTTTTT. The encoded protein is CAWGSGGLGTGELFF.

The genes are TRBV7-2 and TRBJ1-4, with a possible D match to TRBD1 (5 bases). CDR3 size: 16 residues. Trimming removed 2 bases at V and 3 bases at J, with 13 bases between. Germline CDR1 SGHTA, CDR2 FQGNSA. CDR3 DNA: TGTGCCAGCAGCTTAAGGTCCGGGGGGGCTAATGAAAAACTGTTTTTT. It yields the protein CASSLRSGGANEKLFF.

The rearrangement uses TRBV5-1 and TRBJ2-7; perhaps TRBD1 as D (6 bases). This CDR3 is built from 15 residues. Germline assignment: CDR1 SGHRS and CDR2 YFSETQ. V was trimmed by 0 bases and J by 0 bases, leaving 10 bases between them. This chain's CDR3 is CASSLAGTFSYEQYV. For the CDR3, the DNA is TGCGCCAGCAGCTTGGCCGGGACATTCTCCTACGAGCAGTACGTC.

The chain has TRBV11-3 and TRBJ2-1, with 9 bases matching TRBD2. CDR3 size: 18 residues. Germline values: CDR1 SGHNT, CDR2 YENEEA. V trimming: 3 bases; J trimming: 2 bases; junction bases outside the gene matches: 11. For the CDR3, the DNA is TGTGCCAGCAGCTTTGGAATTAGCGGGGGACCAGCCTACAATGAGCAGTTCTTC. As protein: CASSFGISGGPAYNEQFF.

This sequence joins TRBV6-6 and TRBJ2-3; D may be TRBD2 (6 bases). The CDR3 spans 14 residues. Trimming removed 2 bases from V and 2 bases from J, with 8 bases in between. CDR1 and CDR2 from the germline V gene are MNHNY and SVGAGI (reference sequence). The CDR3 DNA sequence: TGTGCCAGCAGTTACGGGGGGTACACAGATACGCAGTATTTT. This translates into CASSYGGYTDTQYF.